This entry lists 20 T cell receptor beta chains sequenced from one sample in a study of a mutant IDH1 vaccine in newly diagnosed glioma. Time point described: week 47, end of study. In the vaccine, a single dose held 300 ug of the mutant IDH1 20-mer peptide, along with topical imiquimod. These receptors have no known antigen. Libraries were prepared by immunoSEQ multiplex PCR; TCRdb keeps only in-frame clonotypes and omits some of them. The sample lists fewer than 60,000 clones, roughly two thirds occurring once. This specimen was peripheral blood mononuclear cells (PBMCs), taken from a glioma patient whose treatment included an IDH1 peptide vaccine. These receptor sequences come from a man aged 40-49 years with glioma. Some clones in this sample may be carry-over from other donors' samples.

By share, this clone counts as medium-sized. The chain's CDR3 is CASSPPGHVHEKLFF. Here the CDR3 DNA reads TGCGCCAGCAGTCCGCCCGGGCATGTACACGAAAAACTGTTTTTT. The V call is TRBV23-1, the J call TRBJ1-4; D is undetermined. TRBV23-1 falls under the ORF class, with uncertain function. V was clipped by 4 bases and J by 8 bases, with 17 bases between them. This CDR3 region has 15 residues.

The V gene is TRBV6-1, the J gene TRBJ2-7, with D unresolved. The CDR3 is made up of 14 amino acids. Germline lookup yields CDR1 MNHNS and CDR2 SASEGT. Trimming took 3 bases from V and 2 from J, leaving 11 bases between them. The CDR3 is CASSEMVSTYEQYF. DNA for the CDR3: TGTGCCAGCAGTGAGATGGTCTCGACCTACGAGCAGTACTTC.

The genes are TRBV27 and TRBJ1-6; 8 nucleotides align to TRBD1. The trim removed 5 bases at V and 8 bases at J, leaving 11 bases unmatched. CDR3 length equals 16 residues. The germline V gene encodes CDR1 MNHEY and CDR2 SMNVEV (reference sequence). The CDR3 reads CASSPYRGLSYSPLHF. For the CDR3, the DNA is TGTGCCAGCAGTCCTTACAGGGGGTTGTCTTATTCACCCCTCCACTTT.

V is TRBV7-3 and J is TRBJ1-1, with 8 positions matching TRBD1. With V trimmed by 6 bases and J by 2 bases, 5 bases remained unmatched. Germline loops: CDR1 SGHTA, CDR2 FQGTGA. CDR3 length: 14 residues. The CDR3 spells CASSIGQGNTEAFF. CDR3 DNA sequence: TGTGCCAGCAGTATCGGACAGGGCAACACTGAAGCTTTCTTT.

The V and J genes are TRBV10-2 and TRBJ2-7, with a possible D match to TRBD1 (5 bases). Germline V lookup: CDR1 WSHSY, CDR2 SAAADI. The ends were cut back, 4 bases at V and 6 bases at J, with 10 bases in the middle. The CDR3 totals 12 residues. As DNA, the CDR3 is TGCGCCAGCAGTGTGGAAGGGGTCGAGCAGTACTTC. This translates into CASSVEGVEQYF.

The V and J genes are TRBV7-2 and TRBJ1-2; D not certain. The CDR3 has 13 amino acids. Trimming removed 1 base at V and 2 bases at J, with 5 bases between. From germline, CDR1 is SGHTA and CDR2 FQGNSA. CDR3 in amino acids: CASSLVNNYGYTF. As DNA, the CDR3 is TGTGCCAGCAGCTTAGTAAACAACTATGGCTACACCTTC.

The V gene is TRBV6-4, the J gene TRBJ1-1; no definite D call. The germline CDR1 and CDR2 sequences are MRHNA and SNTAGT. With 2 bases removed from V and 0 bases from J, the gap between germline ends came to 7 bases. The CDR3 runs 14 residues. The CDR3 protein is CASSDNSMNTEAFF. The CDR3 DNA reads TGTGCCAGCAGTGACAACAGCATGAACACTGAAGCTTTCTTT.

The J gene is TRBJ1-4, the V gene TRBV7-9; D remains unclear. Per the germline V gene, CDR1 is SEHNR and CDR2 is FQNEAQ (reference sequence). The CDR3 totals 14 residues. Between the trimmed V and J ends, which lost 2 bases and 6 bases, there was a span of 10 bases. CDR3 sequence: CASSLSSDYEKLFF. DNA for the CDR3: TGTGCCAGCAGCTTATCGTCGGATTATGAAAAACTGTTTTTT.

V usage is TRBV10-3 and J usage is TRBJ2-3, with 8 bases lining up with TRBD2. The germline V gene has CDR1 ENHRY and CDR2 SYGVKD. This CDR3 spans 13 amino acids. V shed 9 bases and J 1 base; nucleotides not matched to a gene: 3. The CDR3, as DNA: TGTGCCATTCTGACTAGCGGCACAGATACGCAGTATTTT. Its protein is CAILTSGTDTQYF.

The chain is built from TRBV18 and TRBJ1-5; perhaps TRBD1 as D (6 bases). The CDR3 is 14 residues long. V dropped 4 bases and J dropped 6 bases, with 13 bases sitting between them. Germline CDR1 and CDR2: KGHSH and LQKENI. CDR3 sequence: CASSQQGSGQPQHF. CDR3 DNA: TGTGCCAGCTCACAACAGGGATCAGGTCAGCCCCAGCATTTT.

The V and J genes are TRBV7-8 and TRBJ1-2; 7 bases agree with TRBD1. Losses at the gene ends were 5 bases for V and 0 bases for J; bases not matched to a gene: 9. The germline V gene encodes CDR1 SGHVS and CDR2 FQNEAQ. The CDR3 is made up of 16 amino acids. The DNA of the CDR3 is TGTGCCAGCAGCCGCACCCAAACAGGGGCTAACTATGGCTACACCTTC. It encodes CASSRTQTGANYGYTF.

This clone was picked up a small number of times. The V call is TRBV5-6, the J call TRBJ1-1, with D possibly TRBD1 on 6 matching bases. The length of the CDR3 is 14 residues. Germline V gene lookup returns CDR1 SGHDT and CDR2 YYEEEE. The ends were cut back, 3 bases at V and 5 bases at J, with 14 bases in the middle. In DNA, the CDR3 is TGTGCCAGCAGCTCGCCTACAGGGAGTACTGAAGCTTTCTTT. Translation gives CASSSPTGSTEAFF.

V gene TRBV10-3 combines with J gene TRBJ1-1; 8 bases are a match to TRBD1. After removal of 7 bases from V and 3 bases from J, the junction contained 4 bases not matched to a gene. Per germline, CDR1 ENHRY and CDR2 SYGVKD. This CDR3 has 13 amino acids. CDR3 protein: CAIMGQADTEAFF. The CDR3 DNA is TGTGCCATCATGGGACAGGCCGACACTGAAGCTTTCTTT.

The chain links TRBV4-1 to TRBJ1-5, with a tentative D call TRBD1 (6 bases). In germline, CDR1 is MGHRA, CDR2 YSYEKL. The CDR3 consists of 17 residues. The V end was cut by 1 base, the J end by 0 bases, with 13 bases between. CDR3 residues: CASSQVWGPLSNQPQHF. CDR3 bases: TGCGCCAGCAGCCAAGTATGGGGGCCGCTTAGCAATCAGCCCCAGCATTTT.

The J gene is TRBJ1-4, the V gene TRBV5-1, with D perhaps TRBD1 (5 bases). Trimming shortened V by 4 bases and J by 5 bases, and 12 bases separated the two germline ends. Germline assignment: CDR1 SGHRS and CDR2 YFSETQ. The CDR3 extends over 14 amino acids. The CDR3 nucleotides read TGCGCCAGCAGCCCGGGGGGAGGGAATGAAAAACTGTTTTTT. Protein product: CASSPGGGNEKLFF.

This chain's CDR3 is CASNGATNSPLHF. In nucleotides, the CDR3 is TGTGCCAGCAATGGGGCGACCAATTCACCCCTCCACTTT. The rearrangement uses TRBV2 and TRBJ1-6; weak D call: TRBD1 (5 bases). Trimming removed 7 bases from V and 7 bases from J, with 11 bases in between. The CDR3 runs 13 residues. CDR1 is SNHLY, CDR2 FYNNEI, per germline.

This clone was recorded a few times. The rearrangement links TRBV18 to TRBJ1-1, with 10 bases identical to TRBD1. Per germline, CDR1 KGHSH and CDR2 LQKENI. Unmatched junction bases numbered 7, after V lost 3 bases and J lost 3 bases. The CDR3 loop spans 16 amino acids. CDR3 coding DNA: TGTGCCAGCTCACCGGGGAGGACAGGGGGGCACACTGAAGCTTTCTTT. Translated: CASSPGRTGGHTEAFF.

The chain has TRBV5-8 and TRBJ2-4, with D hard to call. The CDR3 is 13 residues long. V lost 4 bases and J lost 0, with 5 bases in between. Germline CDR1 SGHTS, CDR2 YDEGEE. The CDR3, as DNA: TGTGCCAGCAGCCAATTAGCCAAAAACATTCAGTACTTC. Residues: CASSQLAKNIQYF.

The V gene is TRBV19, the J gene TRBJ2-3; 8 bases map to TRBD1. V gave up 10 bases and J gave up 6 bases; unmatched junction bases: 12. This CDR3 region has 14 residues. The germline CDR1 and CDR2 sequences are LNHDA and SQIVND (reference sequence). CDR3 residues: CATSRRQGSDTQYF. Written as DNA, the CDR3 is TGTGCCACCAGTCGCCGACAGGGGTCGGATACGCAGTATTTT. Based on the CDR3 plus reference TRBV19 and TRBJ2-3, the full variable domain is DGGITQSPKYLFRKEGQNVTLSCEQNLNHDAMYWYRQDPGQGLRLIYYSQIVNDFQKGDIAEGYSVSREKKESFPLTVTSAQKNPTAFYLCATSRRQGSDTQYFGPGTRLTVL.

The CDR3 DNA reads as TGTGCCAGCAGTCCAACAGCAGGTGGCTATGGCTACACCTTC. Amino acids: CASSPTAGGYGYTF. The gene calls are TRBV27 and TRBJ1-2; D gene unclear. The CDR3 covers 14 residues. Trimming shortened V by 5 bases and J by 4 bases, and 14 bases separated the two germline ends. Germline assignment: CDR1 MNHEY and CDR2 SMNVEV (reference sequence).